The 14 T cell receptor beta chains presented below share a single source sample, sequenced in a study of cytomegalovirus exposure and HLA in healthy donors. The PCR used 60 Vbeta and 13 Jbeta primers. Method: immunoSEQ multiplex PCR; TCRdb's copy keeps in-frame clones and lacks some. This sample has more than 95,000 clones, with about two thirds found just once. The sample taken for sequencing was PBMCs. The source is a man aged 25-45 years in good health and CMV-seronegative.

Here the CDR3 DNA reads TGTGCCAGCAGCCCCGGGACAGGGGTTCAGCCCCAGCATTTT. Its protein product is CASSPGTGVQPQHF. The chain couples TRBV6-5 to TRBJ1-5; 10 positions agree with TRBD1. In germline, CDR1 is MNHEY, CDR2 SVGAGI. The CDR3 spans 14 residues. J gave up 6 bases and V 6 bases, and 5 bases lay outside the gene matches.

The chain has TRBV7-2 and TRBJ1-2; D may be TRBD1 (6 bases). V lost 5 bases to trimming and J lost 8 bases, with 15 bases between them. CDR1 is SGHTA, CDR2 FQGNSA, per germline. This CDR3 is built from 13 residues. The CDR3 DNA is TGTGCCAGCAGCATACAGGGCTTTGGGGGCTACACCTTC. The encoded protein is CASSIQGFGGYTF.

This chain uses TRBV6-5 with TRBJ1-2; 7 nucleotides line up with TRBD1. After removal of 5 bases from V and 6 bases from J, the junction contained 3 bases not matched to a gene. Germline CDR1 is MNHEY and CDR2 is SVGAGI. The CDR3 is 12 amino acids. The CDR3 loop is CASSTGDHGYTF. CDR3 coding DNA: TGTGCCAGCAGTACAGGGGACCATGGCTACACCTTC.

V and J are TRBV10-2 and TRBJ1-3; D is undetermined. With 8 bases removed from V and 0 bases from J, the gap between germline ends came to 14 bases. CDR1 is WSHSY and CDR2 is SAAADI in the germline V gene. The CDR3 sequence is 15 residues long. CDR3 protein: CASRPPAGSGNTIYF. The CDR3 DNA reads TGCGCCAGCCGACCCCCGGCAGGCTCTGGAAACACCATATATTTT.

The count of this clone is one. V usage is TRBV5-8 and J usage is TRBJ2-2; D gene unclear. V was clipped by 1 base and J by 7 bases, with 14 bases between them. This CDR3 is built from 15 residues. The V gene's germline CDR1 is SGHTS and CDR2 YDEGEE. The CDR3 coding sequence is TGTGCCAGCAGCTTGCCCTCTCTAGGAAGCGGGGAGCTGTTTTTT. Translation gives CASSLPSLGSGELFF. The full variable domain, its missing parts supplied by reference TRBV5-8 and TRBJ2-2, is EAGVTQSPTHLIKTRGQQATLRCSPISGHTSVYWYQQALGLGLQFLLWYDEGEERNRGNFPPRFSGRQFPNYSSELNVNALELEDSALYLCASSLPSLGSGELFFGEGSRLTVL.

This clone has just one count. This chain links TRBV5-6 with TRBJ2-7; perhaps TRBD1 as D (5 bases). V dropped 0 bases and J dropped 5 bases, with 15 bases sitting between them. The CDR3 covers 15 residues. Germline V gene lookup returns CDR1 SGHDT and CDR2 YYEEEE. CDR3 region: CASSLAWQGNDEQYF. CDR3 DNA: TGTGCCAGCAGCTTGGCCTGGCAGGGAAACGACGAGCAGTACTTC.

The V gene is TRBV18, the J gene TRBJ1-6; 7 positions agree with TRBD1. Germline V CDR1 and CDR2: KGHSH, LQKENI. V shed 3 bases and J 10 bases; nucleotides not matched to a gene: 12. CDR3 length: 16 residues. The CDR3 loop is CASSPSPGTVFSPLHF. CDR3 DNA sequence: TGTGCCAGCTCACCCTCACCCGGGACAGTCTTCTCACCCCTCCACTTT.

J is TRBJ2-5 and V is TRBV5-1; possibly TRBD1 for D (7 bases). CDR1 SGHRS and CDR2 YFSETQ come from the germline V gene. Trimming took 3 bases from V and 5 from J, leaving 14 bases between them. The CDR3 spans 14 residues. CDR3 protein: CASSSGQGGETQYF. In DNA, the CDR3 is TGCGCCAGCAGCTCGGGCCAGGGGGGTGAGACCCAGTACTTC.

CDR3 sequence (DNA): TGTGCCAGCTCATCTACAGGGGTTGGCGGCTACACCTTC. Translated: CASSSTGVGGYTF. V and J are TRBV18 and TRBJ1-2; 7 bases match TRBD1. The CDR3 is 13 amino acids. The V segment lost 5 bases and the J segment 8 bases; nucleotides outside the gene matches: 8. Germline V gives CDR1 KGHSH, CDR2 LQKENI.

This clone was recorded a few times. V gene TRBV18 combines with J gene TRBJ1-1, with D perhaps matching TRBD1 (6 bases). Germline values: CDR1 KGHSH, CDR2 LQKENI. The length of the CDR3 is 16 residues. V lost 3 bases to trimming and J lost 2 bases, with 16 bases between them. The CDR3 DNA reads TGTGCCAGCTCACCCGGAACAGGACAGATCAACACTGAAGCTTTCTTT. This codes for CASSPGTGQINTEAFF.

The CDR3 DNA follows: TGTGCCAGCAGCTCTCACCCGGGGGGGGGCTTGGCCACTGAAGCTTTCTTT. Residues: CASSSHPGGGLATEAFF. The rearrangement uses TRBV13 and TRBJ1-1, with TRBD1 as a possible D gene (6 bases). Germline V gene data show CDR1 as PRHDT and CDR2 as FYEKMQ (reference sequence). With 4 bases removed from V and 4 bases from J, the gap between germline ends came to 22 bases. CDR3 size: 17 residues.

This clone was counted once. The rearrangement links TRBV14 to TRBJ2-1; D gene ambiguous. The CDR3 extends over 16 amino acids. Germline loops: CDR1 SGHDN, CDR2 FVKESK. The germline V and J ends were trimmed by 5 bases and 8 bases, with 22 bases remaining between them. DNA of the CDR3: TGTGCCAGCAGCACTATCCATTTGTCTCCACCCCATGAGCAGTTCTTC. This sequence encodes CASSTIHLSPPHEQFF.

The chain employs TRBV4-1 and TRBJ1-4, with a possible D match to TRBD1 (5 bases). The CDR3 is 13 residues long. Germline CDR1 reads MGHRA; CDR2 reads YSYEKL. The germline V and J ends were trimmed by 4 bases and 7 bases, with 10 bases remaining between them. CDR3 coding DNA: TGCGCCAGCAGCCCGATAAGGGGTGAAAAACTGTTTTTT. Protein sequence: CASSPIRGEKLFF.

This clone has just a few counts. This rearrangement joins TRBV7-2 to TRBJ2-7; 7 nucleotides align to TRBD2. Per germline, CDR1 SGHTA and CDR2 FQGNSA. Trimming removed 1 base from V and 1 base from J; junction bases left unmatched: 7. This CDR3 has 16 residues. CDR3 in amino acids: CASSLVGQGGSYEQYF. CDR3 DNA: TGTGCCAGCAGCTTAGTTGGGCAGGGAGGGTCCTACGAGCAGTACTTC.